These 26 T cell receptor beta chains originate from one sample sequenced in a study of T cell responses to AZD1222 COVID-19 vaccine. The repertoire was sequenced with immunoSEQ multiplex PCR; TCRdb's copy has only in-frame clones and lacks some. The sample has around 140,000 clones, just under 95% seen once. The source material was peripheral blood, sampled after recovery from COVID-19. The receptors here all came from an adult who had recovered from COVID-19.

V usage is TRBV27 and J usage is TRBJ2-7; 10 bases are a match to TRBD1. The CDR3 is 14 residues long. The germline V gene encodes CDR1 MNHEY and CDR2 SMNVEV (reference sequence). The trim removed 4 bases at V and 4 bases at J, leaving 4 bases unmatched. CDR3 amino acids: CASSSRTGGYEQYF. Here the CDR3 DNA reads TGTGCCAGCAGTTCCCGGACAGGGGGTTACGAGCAGTACTTC.

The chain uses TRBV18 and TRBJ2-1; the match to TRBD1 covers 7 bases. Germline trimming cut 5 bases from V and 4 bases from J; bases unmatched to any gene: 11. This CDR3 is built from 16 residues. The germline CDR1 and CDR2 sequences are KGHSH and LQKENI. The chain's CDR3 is CASSGDSDLIYNEQFF. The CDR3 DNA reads TGTGCCAGCTCAGGGGACAGTGATCTTATTTACAATGAGCAGTTCTTC.

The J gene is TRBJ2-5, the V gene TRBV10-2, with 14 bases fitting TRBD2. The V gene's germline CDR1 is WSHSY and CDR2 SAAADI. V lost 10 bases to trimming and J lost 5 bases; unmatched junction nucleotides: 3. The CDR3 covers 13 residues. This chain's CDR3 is CATRLAGGETQYF. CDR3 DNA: TGCGCCACCCGACTAGCGGGGGGGGAGACCCAGTACTTC.

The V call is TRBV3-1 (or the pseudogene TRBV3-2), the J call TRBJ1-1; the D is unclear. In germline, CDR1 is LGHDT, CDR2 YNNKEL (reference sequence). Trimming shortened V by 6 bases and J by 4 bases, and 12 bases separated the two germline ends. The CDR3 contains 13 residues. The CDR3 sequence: CASRGGLVTEAFF. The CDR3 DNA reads TGTGCCAGCAGAGGAGGGTTGGTCACTGAAGCTTTCTTT.

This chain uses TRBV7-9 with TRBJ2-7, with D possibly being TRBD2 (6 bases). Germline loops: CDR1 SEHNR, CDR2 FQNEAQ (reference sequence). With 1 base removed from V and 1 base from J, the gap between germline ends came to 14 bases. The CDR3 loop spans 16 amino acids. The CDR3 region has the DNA TGTGCCAGCAGCTTAGTCCCTCTGGGGAGGTCCTACGAGCAGTACTTC. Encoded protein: CASSLVPLGRSYEQYF.

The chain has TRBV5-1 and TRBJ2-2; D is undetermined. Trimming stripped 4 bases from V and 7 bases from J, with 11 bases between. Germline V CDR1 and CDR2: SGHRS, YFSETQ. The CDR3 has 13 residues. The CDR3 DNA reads TGCGCCAGCAGCACCGAGAGTGGCGGGGAGCTGTTTTTT. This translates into CASSTESGGELFF.

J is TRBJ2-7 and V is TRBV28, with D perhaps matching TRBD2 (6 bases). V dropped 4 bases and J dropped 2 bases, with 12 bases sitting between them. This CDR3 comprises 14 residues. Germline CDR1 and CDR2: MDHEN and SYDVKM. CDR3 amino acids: CASSSRGAPYEQYF. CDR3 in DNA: TGTGCCAGCAGTTCACGCGGGGCCCCCTACGAGCAGTACTTC. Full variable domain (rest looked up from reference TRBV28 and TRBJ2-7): DVKVTQSSRYLVKRTGEKVFLECVQDMDHENMFWYRQDPGLGLRLIYFSYDVKMKEKGDIPEGYSVSREKKERFSLILESASTNQTSMYLCASSSRGAPYEQYFGPGTRLTVT.

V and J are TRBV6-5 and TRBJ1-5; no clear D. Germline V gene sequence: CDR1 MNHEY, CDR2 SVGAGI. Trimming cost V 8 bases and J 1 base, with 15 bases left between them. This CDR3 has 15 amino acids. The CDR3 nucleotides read TGTGCCAGCCTCGAGGTCCCCGCAAGCAATCAGCCCCAGCATTTT. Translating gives CASLEVPASNQPQHF.

The CDR3 nucleotides are TGTGCCAGCAGCTTAAAGGGGGGGCTTTCCTATAATTCACCCCTCCACTTT. Translating gives CASSLKGGLSYNSPLHF. The V call is TRBV13, the J call TRBJ1-6, with D maybe TRBD1 (6 bases). Germline V CDR1 and CDR2: PRHDT, FYEKMQ (reference sequence). The CDR3 loop spans 17 amino acids. V lost 2 bases and J lost 1, with 12 bases in between.

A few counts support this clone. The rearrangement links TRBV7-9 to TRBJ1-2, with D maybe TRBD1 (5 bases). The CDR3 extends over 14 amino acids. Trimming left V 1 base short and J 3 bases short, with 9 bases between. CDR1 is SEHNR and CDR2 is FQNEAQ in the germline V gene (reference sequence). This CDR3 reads CASSLGQGDYGYTF. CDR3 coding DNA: TGTGCCAGCAGCTTAGGGCAGGGAGACTATGGCTACACCTTC.

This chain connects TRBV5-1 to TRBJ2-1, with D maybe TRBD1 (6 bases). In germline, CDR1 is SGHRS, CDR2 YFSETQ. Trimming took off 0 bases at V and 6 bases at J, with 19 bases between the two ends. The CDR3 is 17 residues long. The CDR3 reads CASSLEPNRAGRNEQFF. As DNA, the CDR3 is TGCGCCAGCAGCTTGGAGCCTAACAGGGCGGGCCGCAATGAGCAGTTCTTC. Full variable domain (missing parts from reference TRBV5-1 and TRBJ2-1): KAGVTQTPRYLIKTRGQQVTLSCSPISGHRSVSWYQQTPGQGLQFLFEYFSETQRNKGNFPGRFSGRQFSNSRSEMNVSTLELGDSALYLCASSLEPNRAGRNEQFFGPGTRLTVL.

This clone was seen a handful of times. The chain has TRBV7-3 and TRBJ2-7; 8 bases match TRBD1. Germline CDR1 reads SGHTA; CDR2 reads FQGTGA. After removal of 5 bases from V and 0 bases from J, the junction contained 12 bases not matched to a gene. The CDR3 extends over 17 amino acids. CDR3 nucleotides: TGTGCCAGCAGCCCCAACCGCCGGGACAGGTACTCCTACGAGCAGTACTTC. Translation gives CASSPNRRDRYSYEQYF.

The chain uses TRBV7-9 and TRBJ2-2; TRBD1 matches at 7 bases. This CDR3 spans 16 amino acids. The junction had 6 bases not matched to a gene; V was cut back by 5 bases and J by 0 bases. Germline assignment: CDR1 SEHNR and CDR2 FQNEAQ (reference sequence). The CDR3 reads CASSRQGFSNTGELFF. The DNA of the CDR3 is TGTGCCAGCAGCAGACAGGGTTTCTCGAACACCGGGGAGCTGTTTTTT.

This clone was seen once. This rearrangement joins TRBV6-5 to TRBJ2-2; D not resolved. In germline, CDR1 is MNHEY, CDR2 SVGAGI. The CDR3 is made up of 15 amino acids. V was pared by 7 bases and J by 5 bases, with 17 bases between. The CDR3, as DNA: TGTGCCAGCACCCTCGTACGTCTGGGGACCGGGGAGCTGTTTTTT. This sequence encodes CASTLVRLGTGELFF.

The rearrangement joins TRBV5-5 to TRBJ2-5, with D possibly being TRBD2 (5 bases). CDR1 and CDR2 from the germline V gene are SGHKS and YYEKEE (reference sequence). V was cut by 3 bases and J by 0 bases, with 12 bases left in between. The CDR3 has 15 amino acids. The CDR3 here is CASSSLARYQETQYF. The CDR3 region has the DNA TGTGCCAGCAGCTCCTTAGCGAGGTACCAAGAGACCCAGTACTTC.

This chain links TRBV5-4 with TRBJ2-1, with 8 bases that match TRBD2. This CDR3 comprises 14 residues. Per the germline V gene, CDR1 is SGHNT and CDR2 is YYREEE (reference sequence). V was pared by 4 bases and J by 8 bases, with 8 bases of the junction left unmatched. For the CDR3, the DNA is TGTGCCAGCAGCGAGGGGACTAGGCTGGATGAGCAGTTCTTC. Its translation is CASSEGTRLDEQFF. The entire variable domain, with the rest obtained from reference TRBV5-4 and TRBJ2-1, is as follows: ETGVTQSPTHLIKTRGQQVTLRCSSQSGHNTVSWYQQALGQGPQFIFQYYREEENGRGNFPPRFSGLQFPNYSSELNVNALELDDSALYLCASSEGTRLDEQFFGPGTRLTVL.

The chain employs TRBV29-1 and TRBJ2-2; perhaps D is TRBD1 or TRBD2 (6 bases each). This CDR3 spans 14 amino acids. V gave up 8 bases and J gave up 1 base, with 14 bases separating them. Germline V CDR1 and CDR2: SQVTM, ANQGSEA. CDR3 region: CSTGAGVNTGELFF. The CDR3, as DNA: TGCAGCACGGGGGCGGGTGTGAACACCGGGGAGCTGTTTTTT.

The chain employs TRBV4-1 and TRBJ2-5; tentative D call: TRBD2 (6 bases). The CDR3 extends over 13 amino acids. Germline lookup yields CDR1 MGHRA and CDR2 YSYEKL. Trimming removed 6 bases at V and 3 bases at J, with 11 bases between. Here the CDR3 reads CASRARGEETQYF. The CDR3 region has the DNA TGCGCCAGCAGGGCACGCGGGGAAGAGACCCAGTACTTC.

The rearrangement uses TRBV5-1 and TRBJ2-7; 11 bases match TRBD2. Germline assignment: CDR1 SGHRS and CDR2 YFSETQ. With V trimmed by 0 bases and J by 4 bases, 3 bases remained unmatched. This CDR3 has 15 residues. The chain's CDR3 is CASSLGTSGPYEQYF. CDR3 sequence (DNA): TGCGCCAGCAGCTTGGGGACTAGCGGGCCTTACGAGCAGTACTTC.

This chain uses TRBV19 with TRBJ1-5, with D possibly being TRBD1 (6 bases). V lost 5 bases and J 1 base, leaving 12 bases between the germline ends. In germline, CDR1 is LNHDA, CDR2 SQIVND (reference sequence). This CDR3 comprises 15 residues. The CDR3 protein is CASSPTGISNQPQHF. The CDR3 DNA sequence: TGTGCCAGTAGTCCTACAGGGATCAGCAATCAGCCCCAGCATTTT.

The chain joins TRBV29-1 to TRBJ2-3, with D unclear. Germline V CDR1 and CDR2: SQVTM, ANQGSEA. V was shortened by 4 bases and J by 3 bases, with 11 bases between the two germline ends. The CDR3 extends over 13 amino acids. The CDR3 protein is CSVGLRLTDTQYF. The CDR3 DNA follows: TGCAGCGTTGGTTTGCGGTTGACAGATACGCAGTATTTT.

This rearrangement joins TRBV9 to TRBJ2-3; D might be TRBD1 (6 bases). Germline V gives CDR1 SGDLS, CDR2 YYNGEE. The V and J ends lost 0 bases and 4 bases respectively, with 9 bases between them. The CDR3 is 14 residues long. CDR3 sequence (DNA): TGTGCCAGCAGCGTAGGGGGGCTAGCAGATACGCAGTATTTT. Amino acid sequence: CASSVGGLADTQYF.

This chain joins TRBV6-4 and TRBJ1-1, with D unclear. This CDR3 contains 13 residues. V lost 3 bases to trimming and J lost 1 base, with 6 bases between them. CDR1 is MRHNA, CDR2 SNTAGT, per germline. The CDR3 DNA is TGTGCCAGCAGTGAGGAAGCGAACACTGAAGCTTTCTTT. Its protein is CASSEEANTEAFF.

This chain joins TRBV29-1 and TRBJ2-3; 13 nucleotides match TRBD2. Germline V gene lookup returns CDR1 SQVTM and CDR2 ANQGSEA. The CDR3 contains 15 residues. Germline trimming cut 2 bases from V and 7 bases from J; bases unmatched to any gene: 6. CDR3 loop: CSVEQLAGGPNTQYF. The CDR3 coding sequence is TGCAGCGTTGAACAACTAGCGGGAGGGCCAAATACGCAGTATTTT.

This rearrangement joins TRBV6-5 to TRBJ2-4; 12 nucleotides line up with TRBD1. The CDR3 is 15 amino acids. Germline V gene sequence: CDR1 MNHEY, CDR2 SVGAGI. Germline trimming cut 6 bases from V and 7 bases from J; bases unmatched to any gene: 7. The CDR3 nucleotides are TGTGCCAGCAGGTCGCTGGGACAGGGGGCGAACATTCAGTACTTC. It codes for CASRSLGQGANIQYF.

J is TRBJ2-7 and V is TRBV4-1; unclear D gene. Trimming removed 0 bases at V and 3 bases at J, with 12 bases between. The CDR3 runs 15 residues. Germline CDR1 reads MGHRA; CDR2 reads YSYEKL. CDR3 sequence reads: CASSQETPGIYEQYF. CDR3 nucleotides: TGCGCCAGCAGCCAAGAAACCCCTGGGATCTACGAGCAGTACTTC.